The 29 T cell receptor beta chains below come from one sample, sequenced in a study of OX40 agonist ivuxolimab in advanced cancers. Library preparation employed the immunoSEQ multiplex PCR assay. Sourced from immuneACCESS, this table was stored by TCRdb with only in-frame sequences that have V and J called. A share of the clones is absent; for the studies checked, an unresolved V gene accounts for under half, and the remainder has no known explanation. The sample table contains around 30,000 clones; only one count was recorded for roughly nine tenths of them. The top ten constitute more than 9% of the sample. This specimen was CD4+ or CD8+ T cells sorted from blood, taken in a trial of the OX40 agonist ivuxolimab. Source of these receptors: an adult with an advanced solid tumor such as melanoma, head and neck, liver or kidney cancer.

The chain carries TRBV4-1 and TRBJ2-1; a possible D gene is TRBD2 (6 bases). The CDR3 has 17 amino acids. V was clipped by 5 bases and J by 4 bases, with 21 bases between them. The V gene's germline CDR1 is MGHRA and CDR2 YSYEKL. CDR3 protein: CASSSSPSGTDYNEQFF. CDR3 nucleotide sequence: TGCGCCAGCAGCTCTTCTCCCTCCGGGACTGATTACAATGAGCAGTTCTTC.

As regards this clone: One end of the junction is discordant with germline, which a read error may explain. The chain joins TRBV7-6 to TRBJ1-1, with D tentatively TRBD1 (5 bases). The CDR3 is 13 amino acids. Germline V gene lookup returns CDR1 SGHVS and CDR2 FNYEAQ. In nucleotides, the CDR3 is TGTGCCAGCAGCCTAGCAGACAGTTTGGAAGCTTTCTTT. It yields the protein CASSLADSLEAFF. Full variable domain (remainder filled in from reference TRBV7-6 and TRBJ1-1): GAGVSQSPRYKVTKRGQDVALRCDPISGHVSLYWYRQALGQGPEFLTYFNYEAQQDKSGLPNDRFSAERPEGSISTLTIQRTEQRDSAMYRCASSLADSLEAFFGQGTRLTVV.

The chain carries TRBV27 and TRBJ2-2; 7 nucleotides align to TRBD2. V gave up 6 bases and J gave up 0 bases; unmatched junction bases: 10. CDR3 length equals 17 residues. CDR1 MNHEY and CDR2 SMNVEV come from the germline V gene (reference sequence). As DNA, the CDR3 is TGTGCCAGCAGCTGGGGAGCGGGATGGACGAACACCGGGGAGCTGTTTTTT. Protein sequence: CASSWGAGWTNTGELFF.

The rearrangement joins TRBV4-3 to TRBJ2-7; TRBD1 might be the D (6 bases). This CDR3 region has 13 residues. Germline-derived CDR1 and CDR2 are LGHNA and YSLEER. Between the trimmed V and J ends, which lost 0 bases and 6 bases, there was a span of 9 bases. CDR3 amino acids: CASSQDTGSEQYF. In nucleotides, the CDR3 is TGCGCCAGCAGCCAAGATACAGGGAGCGAGCAGTACTTC.

The rearrangement joins TRBV11-2 to TRBJ2-7, with D unclear. CDR1 and CDR2 (germline): SGHAT, FQNNGV. V gave up 1 base and J gave up 3 bases, with 10 bases separating them. There are 14 residues in the CDR3. CDR3 nucleotides: TGTGCCAGCAGCTTAGCCGCGGTGGACTACGAGCAGTACTTC. Encoded protein: CASSLAAVDYEQYF.

The chain joins TRBV27 to TRBJ1-1; weak D call: TRBD1 (5 bases). CDR3 size: 18 residues. Germline CDR1 reads MNHEY; CDR2 reads SMNVEV (reference sequence). Trimming pared 5 bases from V and 1 base from J, leaving 23 bases between. The CDR3 sequence is CASSHPRGQGWRNTEAFF. As DNA, the CDR3 is TGTGCCAGCAGTCACCCTCGAGGGCAGGGCTGGAGGAACACTGAAGCTTTCTTT.

The rearrangement joins TRBV30 to TRBJ1-2; weak D call: TRBD1 (6 bases). Trimming took off 8 bases at V and 5 bases at J, with 27 bases between the two ends. Germline lookup yields CDR1 GTSNPN and CDR2 SVGIG (reference sequence). The CDR3 is made up of 16 amino acids. The CDR3 nucleotides read TGTGCCCTCCATCCGGGACAAACGTTTACTCCTTATGGCTACACCTTC. Its translation is CALHPGQTFTPYGYTF.

The chain employs TRBV27 and TRBJ2-7; a possible D gene is TRBD2 (7 bases). CDR1 and CDR2 from the germline V gene are MNHEY and SMNVEV (reference sequence). The length of the CDR3 is 14 residues. V dropped 3 bases and J dropped 4 bases, with 13 bases sitting between them. The CDR3 region is CASSLGGDTYEQYF. The CDR3 DNA reads TGTGCCAGCAGTTTGGGAGGGGACACGTACGAGCAGTACTTC.

The chain has TRBV28 and TRBJ2-1; TRBD2 might be the D (6 bases). The length of the CDR3 is 14 residues. With 3 bases removed from V and 0 bases from J, the gap between germline ends came to 6 bases. CDR1 MDHEN and CDR2 SYDVKM come from the germline V gene. The CDR3 DNA sequence: TGTGCCAGCAGTTTCGGGAGCTCCTACAATGAGCAGTTCTTC. It encodes CASSFGSSYNEQFF.

Here the CDR3 DNA reads TGCGCCAGCAGCACCGGACAGGGGGCGCGGGTCGGGGAGCTGTTTTTT. This sequence encodes CASSTGQGARVGELFF. The chain recombines TRBV5-1 with TRBJ2-2; 11 nucleotides match TRBD1. The germline V gene encodes CDR1 SGHRS and CDR2 YFSETQ. Losses at the gene ends were 4 bases for V and 7 bases for J; bases not matched to a gene: 9. This CDR3 is built from 16 residues.

The chain joins TRBV7-9 to TRBJ2-7; D is perhaps TRBD1 (6 bases). V gave up 3 bases and J gave up 3 bases, with 15 bases separating them. The CDR3 length is 15 residues. Germline CDR1 reads SEHNR; CDR2 reads FQNEAQ (reference sequence). The CDR3 protein is CASSLSLGASYEQYF. CDR3 DNA sequence: TGTGCCAGCAGCTTGAGCTTGGGGGCGAGCTACGAGCAGTACTTC.

This clone was found once. The chain links TRBV18 to TRBJ2-5, with 7 bases that match TRBD1. The CDR3 runs 15 residues. Germline lookup yields CDR1 KGHSH and CDR2 LQKENI. Unmatched junction bases numbered 11, after V lost 5 bases and J lost 5 bases. The CDR3 DNA sequence: TGTGCCAGCTCAATCGCCGACAGGGTTGGCGAGACCCAGTACTTC. Its translation: CASSIADRVGETQYF.

V usage is TRBV27 and J usage is TRBJ1-5; the match to TRBD1 covers 9 bases. The CDR3 is 18 residues long. Germline CDR1 reads MNHEY; CDR2 reads SMNVEV (reference sequence). V lost 0 bases, J lost 1 base, and 7 bases stayed unmatched. Here the CDR3 reads CASSLSGQGEGSNQPQHF. The CDR3 DNA reads TGTGCCAGCAGTTTATCGGGACAGGGCGAGGGAAGCAATCAGCCCCAGCATTTT.

The chain links TRBV27 to TRBJ2-7, with D uncertain. The germline V and J ends were trimmed by 6 bases and 4 bases, with 13 bases remaining between them. CDR1 and CDR2 from the germline V gene are MNHEY and SMNVEV (reference sequence). This CDR3 has 13 amino acids. The CDR3: CASRLSELYEQYF. In DNA form, the CDR3 reads TGTGCCAGCAGACTCTCCGAACTTTACGAGCAGTACTTC.

This chain uses TRBV11-2 with TRBJ1-2; D not resolved. The CDR3 consists of 14 residues. The V gene lost 1 base and the J gene lost 8 bases, with 14 bases spanning the gap. Germline assignment: CDR1 SGHAT and CDR2 FQNNGV. CDR3 sequence reads: CASSLGAESRGYTF. Here the CDR3 DNA reads TGTGCCAGCAGCTTAGGGGCAGAATCGCGGGGCTACACCTTC.

The chain is built from TRBV30 and TRBJ1-2; D gene uncertain. V gave up 5 bases and J gave up 8 bases, with 15 bases separating them. Germline CDR1 is GTSNPN and CDR2 is SVGIG (reference sequence). This CDR3 is 12 amino acids long. CDR3 nucleotides: TGTGCCTGGCTTCACATTTATGGGGGCTACACCTTC. This codes for CAWLHIYGGYTF.

The rearrangement joins TRBV7-2 to TRBJ2-2, with TRBD1 matching over 8 bases. The CDR3 contains 18 residues. Germline V gene lookup returns CDR1 SGHTA and CDR2 FQGNSA. The ends lost 2 bases at V and 7 bases at J; junction bases unmatched: 15. The CDR3 reads CASSLIAGGRYQGGELFF. CDR3 coding DNA: TGTGCCAGCAGCTTAATTGCAGGGGGCCGGTATCAGGGCGGGGAGCTGTTTTTT.

The chain joins TRBV7-9 to TRBJ2-1; tentatively, D is TRBD2 (6 bases). Looked up from germline, CDR1 is SEHNR and CDR2 is FQNEAQ (reference sequence). CDR3 length: 13 amino acids. The V end lost 1 base, the J end lost 6 bases, and 7 bases lay between the germline ends. CDR3: CASSLGTINEQFF. The CDR3 DNA follows: TGTGCCAGCAGCTTAGGGACTATCAATGAGCAGTTCTTC.

The V gene is TRBV27, the J gene TRBJ1-2; 11 nucleotides align to TRBD1. Germline-derived CDR1 and CDR2 are MNHEY and SMNVEV (reference sequence). The CDR3 has 18 residues. V lost 5 bases and J lost 4; bases outside the gene matches: 15. The CDR3 loop is CASSPPGQGGPRLYGYTF. In nucleotides, the CDR3 is TGTGCCAGCAGTCCTCCGGGACAGGGGGGACCGCGGCTCTATGGCTACACCTTC.

This clone was seen a few times. The chain employs TRBV4-3 and TRBJ1-4, with D maybe TRBD1 (5 bases). Germline values: CDR1 LGHNA, CDR2 YSLEER. The V gene lost 3 bases and the J gene lost 6 bases, with 14 bases spanning the gap. This CDR3 has 15 residues. CDR3 sequence reads: CASSQTRGYDEKLFF. CDR3 bases: TGCGCCAGCAGCCAGACGCGGGGGTATGATGAAAAACTGTTTTTT.

This chain connects TRBV7-6 to TRBJ1-2, with a possible D match to TRBD1 (6 bases). Looked up from germline, CDR1 is SGHVS and CDR2 is FNYEAQ. The CDR3 covers 13 residues. The ends were cut back, 1 base at V and 8 bases at J, with 11 bases in the middle. The CDR3 DNA reads as TGTGCCAGCAGCTTAGGGGGGGCAGTAGGCTACACCTTC. Protein: CASSLGGAVGYTF.

The chain has TRBV11-2 and TRBJ2-2; the D is unclear. The germline CDR1 and CDR2 sequences are SGHAT and FQNNGV. Trimming took off 5 bases at V and 7 bases at J, with 8 bases between the two ends. This CDR3 comprises 12 residues. Here the CDR3 reads CASSPTGGELFF. For the CDR3, the DNA is TGTGCCAGCAGCCCCACGGGCGGGGAGCTGTTTTTT.

The chain links TRBV29-1 to TRBJ1-1; D gene uncertain. The CDR3 consists of 11 residues. Germline V gives CDR1 SQVTM, CDR2 ANQGSEA. This CDR3 is CSAPLGTEAFF. The CDR3 DNA sequence: TGCAGTGCTCCTCTAGGCACTGAAGCTTTCTTT.

In its sample, this clone was seen once. V is TRBV6-5 and J is TRBJ1-2; D might be TRBD1 (5 bases). Germline V gene sequence: CDR1 MNHEY, CDR2 SVGAGI. The CDR3 runs 14 residues. V shed 0 bases and J shed 4 bases, with 9 bases lying between them. The CDR3 loop reads CASSYSDSPYGYTF. CDR3 coding DNA: TGTGCCAGCAGTTACTCCGACAGCCCCTATGGCTACACCTTC.

This clone came up once. The chain carries TRBV27 and TRBJ1-6, with TRBD1 matching 7 bases. The CDR3 loop spans 15 amino acids. V shed 7 bases and J 6 bases; nucleotides not matched to a gene: 9. The V gene's germline CDR1 is MNHEY and CDR2 SMNVEV (reference sequence). CDR3 DNA sequence: TGTGCCAGCAAGGCGCAGGGGGGTTTTAATTCACCCCTCCACTTT. Translating it yields CASKAQGGFNSPLHF.

The chain joins TRBV6-1 to TRBJ2-1; D unresolved. V gave up 2 bases and J gave up 9 bases, with 14 bases separating them. CDR3 length equals 14 residues. CDR1 MNHNS and CDR2 SASEGT come from the germline V gene. The CDR3 reads CASSEPNGHGEQFF. CDR3 sequence (DNA): TGTGCCAGCAGTGAACCTAACGGTCACGGTGAGCAGTTCTTC.

A note on this clone: The junction does not match germline at one end; this may be a read error. The chain carries TRBV9 and TRBJ2-7, with 10 bases identical to TRBD1. Germline CDR1 reads SGDLS; CDR2 reads YYNGEE. CDR3 length equals 15 residues. CDR3 in DNA: TGTGCCAGCAGCAACACCGGGACAGGGGCACGTGAGCAGTGCTTC. Translation: CASSNTGTGAREQCF.

As DNA, the CDR3 is TGTGCCAGCAGCTTAGTCGGGGGGAATGAGCAGTTCTTC. Its translation: CASSLVGGNEQFF. V is TRBV7-9 and J is TRBJ2-1, with 7 bases identical to TRBD2. Trimming removed 1 base from V and 7 bases from J; junction bases left unmatched: 1. Germline CDR1 reads SEHNR; CDR2 reads FQNEAQ (reference sequence). This CDR3 contains 13 residues.

The chain couples TRBV2 to TRBJ1-5; possible D gene TRBD1, 6 bases. CDR1 is SNHLY and CDR2 is FYNNEI in the germline V gene. This CDR3 has 15 residues. V lost 2 bases to trimming and J lost 4 bases, with 12 bases between them. CDR3 sequence reads: CASSEWQDRNQPQHF. The CDR3 bases are TGTGCCAGCAGTGAATGGCAGGACAGAAATCAGCCCCAGCATTTT.